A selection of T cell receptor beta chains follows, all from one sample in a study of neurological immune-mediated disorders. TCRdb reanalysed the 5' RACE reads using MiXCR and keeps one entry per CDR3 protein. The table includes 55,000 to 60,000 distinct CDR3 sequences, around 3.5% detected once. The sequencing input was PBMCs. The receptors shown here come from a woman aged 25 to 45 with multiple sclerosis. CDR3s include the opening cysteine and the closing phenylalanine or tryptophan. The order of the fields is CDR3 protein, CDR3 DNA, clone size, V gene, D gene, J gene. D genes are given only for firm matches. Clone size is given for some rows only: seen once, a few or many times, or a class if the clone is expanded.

CSASGQGARSSYEQYF	TGCAGTGCTTCTGGACAGGGGGCTCGCTCGTCCTACGAGCAGTACTTC	many	TRBV20-1	TRBD1	TRBJ2-7
CASIPGLNTEAFF	TGTGCCAGCATCCCGGGCTTAAACACTGAAGCTTTCTTT	many	TRBV6-5	NA	TRBJ1-1
CASSLVSASSEKLFF	TGCGCCAGCAGCTTGGTGTCAGCCTCTAGTGAAAAACTGTTTTTT	many	TRBV5-1	NA	TRBJ1-4
CASSYRPWGGQETQYF	TGTGCCAGCAGTTACCGGCCCTGGGGGGGGCAAGAGACCCAGTACTTC	many	TRBV6-6	TRBD2	TRBJ2-5
CASTSAASSGNTIYF	TGTGCCAGCACGTCGGCCGCCTCCTCTGGAAACACCATATATTTT	many	TRBV11-2	NA	TRBJ1-3
CASSLRQGRNEQYF	TGTGCCAGCAGCTTAAGGCAGGGGAGGAACGAGCAGTACTTC	many	TRBV7-2	NA	TRBJ2-7
CASSLEGQSDTQYF	TGTGCCAGCAGCTTGGAGGGGCAGTCAGATACGCAGTATTTT	many	TRBV5-5	NA	TRBJ2-3
CASSQRLLGEQFF	TGTGCCAGCTCCCAGAGGCTTCTCGGGGAGCAGTTCTTC	few	TRBV7-2	NA	TRBJ2-1
CASSSGLAGTDTQYF	TGCGCCAGCAGCTCCGGACTAGCGGGAACAGATACGCAGTATTTT	many	TRBV5-1	TRBD2	TRBJ2-3
CASSLADPSTDTQYF	TGCGCCAGCAGCTTGGCAGACCCTAGCACAGATACGCAGTATTTT	many	TRBV5-1	NA	TRBJ2-3
CSAPYLLAGVSTTGELFF	TGCAGTGCCCCTTACCTACTAGCGGGAGTTTCCACCACCGGGGAGCTGTTTTTT	many	TRBV20-1	TRBD2	TRBJ2-2
CSARGETQYF	TGCAGTGCCCGTGGAGAGACCCAGTACTTC	many	TRBV20-1	NA	TRBJ2-5
CASGPDRVSPWNEQFF	TGTGCCAGTGGGCCCGACAGGGTTAGCCCTTGGAATGAGCAGTTCTTC	medium-sized	TRBV7-9	TRBD1	TRBJ2-1
CSVLWCRRKSNQPQHF	TGCAGCGTTCTTTGGTGCAGGCGAAAGAGCAATCAGCCCCAGCATTTT	many	TRBV29-1	NA	TRBJ1-5
CSASGLAGFYEQYF	TGCAGTGCTAGTGGACTAGCGGGTTTCTACGAGCAGTACTTC	few	TRBV20-1	TRBD2	TRBJ2-7
CASGGGLNTGELFF	TGTGCCAGCGGGGGGGGTTTGAACACCGGGGAGCTGTTTTTT	many	TRBV11-2	TRBD2	TRBJ2-2
CASSLALGPQYF	TGTGCCAGCAGCTTAGCGCTGGGACCCCAGTACTTC	many	TRBV7-8	NA	TRBJ2-5
CASSNRGSMDTQYF	TGTGCCAGTAGCAACAGGGGGTCGATGGATACGCAGTATTTT	many	TRBV19	TRBD1	TRBJ2-3
CASRDRGNTEAFF	TGTGCCAGCAGGGACAGGGGGAACACTGAAGCTTTCTTT	many	TRBV12-3/TRBV12-4	TRBD1	TRBJ1-1
CASSRGQGGASEYF	TGTGCCAGCAGCCGCGGACAGGGGGGCGCGAGTGAGTACTTC	many	TRBV6-5	TRBD1	TRBJ2-7
CSARASDRGSYEQYF	TGCAGTGCTAGAGCGTCAGACAGGGGATCCTACGAGCAGTACTTC	many	TRBV20-1	TRBD1	TRBJ2-7
CASSSLRGSYEQYF	TGTGCCAGCAGCTCACTCAGGGGTTCCTACGAGCAGTACTTC	many	TRBV5-6	NA	TRBJ2-7
CASSLARQGYEQYF	TGTGCCAGCAGCTTAGCCCGACAGGGCTACGAGCAGTACTTC	many	TRBV7-2	TRBD1	TRBJ2-7
CASSDTVVYEQYF	TGTGCCAGCAGCGATACCGTCGTATACGAGCAGTACTTC	many	TRBV7-8	NA	TRBJ2-7
CASRTDRGLVGGELFF	TGTGCCAGCCGTACCGACAGGGGACTAGTGGGCGGGGAGCTGTTTTTT	many	TRBV7-2	NA	TRBJ2-2
CASSYSWLSYNEQFF	TGTGCCAGCAGTTACTCATGGCTCTCCTACAATGAGCAGTTCTTC	many	TRBV6-5	NA	TRBJ2-1
CSVKIGGERAEAFF	TGCAGCGTTAAGATCGGGGGGGAGAGGGCTGAAGCTTTCTTT	many	TRBV29-1	NA	TRBJ1-1
CASSYSGAGVGNIQYF	TGTGCCAGCAGTTACTCGGGAGCGGGGGTGGGAAACATTCAGTACTTC	many	TRBV6-5	TRBD2	TRBJ2-4
CASSLDKGTQKLFF	TGCGCCAGCAGCTTGGACAAGGGGACGCAAAAACTGTTTTTT	many	TRBV5-1	NA	TRBJ1-4
CASSVASGAWNEQYF	TGTGCCAGCAGCGTAGCGTCAGGGGCGTGGAACGAGCAGTACTTC	many	TRBV9	NA	TRBJ2-7
CASSEAQGVGSYEQYF	TGTGCCAGCAGTGAAGCGCAAGGGGTCGGCTCCTACGAGCAGTACTTC	few	TRBV6-1	NA	TRBJ2-7
CASSFTTVSETQYF	TGTGCCAGCAGCTTTACGACAGTCTCGGAGACCCAGTACTTC	NA	TRBV7-9	NA	TRBJ2-5
CSAGQTGDQPQHF	TGCAGTGCCGGACAGACGGGGGATCAGCCCCAGCATTTT	many	TRBV20-1	NA	TRBJ1-5
CSAATSGGLRSDTQYF	TGCAGTGCTGCGACTAGCGGGGGGCTCCGGTCAGATACGCAGTATTTT	many	TRBV20-1	TRBD2	TRBJ2-3
CASSLRTGRVTEAFF	TGTGCCAGCAGTCTCCGGACAGGGAGGGTCACTGAAGCTTTCTTT	many	TRBV28	TRBD1	TRBJ1-1
CASSPGTGTNQPQNF	TGTGCCAGCAGCCCTGGAACCGGGACAAATCAGCCCCAGAATTTT	many	TRBV7-2	NA	TRBJ1-5
CSASYTVYGYTF	TGCAGTGCTAGTTACACCGTTTATGGCTACACCTTC	many	TRBV20-1	NA	TRBJ1-2
CASSTGKGSQEQYF	TGCGCCAGCAGCACCGGAAAGGGGAGCCAAGAGCAGTACTTC	many	TRBV5-1	NA	TRBJ2-7
CASTLGLATDTQYF	TGTGCCAGCACCCTGGGACTAGCGACAGATACGCAGTATTTT	many	TRBV12-3/TRBV12-4	TRBD2	TRBJ2-3
CASSQGGSGVSTDTQYF	TGTGCCAGCAGCCAAGGAGGTAGCGGGGTGAGCACAGATACGCAGTATTTT	many	TRBV3-1	TRBD2	TRBJ2-3
CASSSIPSGGAEEQYF	TGTGCCAGCAGCTCAATACCTAGCGGGGGGGCGGAAGAGCAGTACTTC	many	TRBV9	TRBD2	TRBJ2-7
CASSLEGARAWETQYF	TGCGCCAGCAGCTTGGAAGGGGCCAGGGCATGGGAGACCCAGTACTTC	many	TRBV5-1	NA	TRBJ2-5
CSAGTFSGNEQFF	TGCAGTGCAGGGACTTTCTCCGGCAATGAGCAGTTCTTC	many	TRBV20-1	NA	TRBJ2-1
CASSLEGVQFF	TGTGCCAGCAGCTTAGAGGGAGTGCAGTTCTTC	many	TRBV7-6	NA	TRBJ2-1
CASSFTGGNEKLFF	TGTGCCAGCAGCTTCACTGGGGGGAATGAAAAACTGTTTTTT	many	TRBV5-5	NA	TRBJ1-4
CASSLYNVGTQEQYF	TGTGCCAGCAGTTTATATAATGTCGGGACACAAGAGCAGTACTTC	many	TRBV28	NA	TRBJ2-7
CASSLGSGGWTDTQYF	TGCGCCAGCAGCTTGGGTAGCGGGGGATGGACAGATACGCAGTATTTT	few	TRBV5-1	TRBD2	TRBJ2-3
CASSQVTGDSKETQYF	TGCGCCAGCAGCCAGGTTACGGGGGACAGCAAAGAGACCCAGTACTTC	many	TRBV4-1	NA	TRBJ2-5
CASRPPGLVYETQYF	TGTGCCAGCAGACCTCCGGGACTAGTCTATGAGACCCAGTACTTC	NA	TRBV28	TRBD2	TRBJ2-5
CASSTPSAFEKLFF	TGTGCCAGCAGCACCCCGTCGGCTTTTGAAAAACTGTTTTTT	many	TRBV7-9	NA	TRBJ1-4
CASSSRSPVGEQYF	TGCGCCAGCAGCTCCCGGAGCCCGGTGGGCGAGCAGTACTTC	many	TRBV5-1	NA	TRBJ2-7
CASSLGLAGSNEQFF	TGCGCCAGCAGCCTGGGACTAGCGGGATCAAATGAGCAGTTCTTC	many	TRBV5-1	TRBD2	TRBJ2-1
CASSTGSESQPQHF	TGTGCCAGCAGCACAGGAAGTGAAAGTCAGCCCCAGCATTTT	many	TRBV3-1	NA	TRBJ1-5
CASSLGDRAPLNYGYTF	TGCGCCAGCAGCCTAGGGGACAGGGCCCCTCTTAACTATGGCTACACCTTC	many	TRBV5-1	TRBD1	TRBJ1-2
CASSYGPTNQPQNF	TGTGCCAGCAGTTATGGACCTACCAATCAGCCCCAGAATTTT	few	TRBV5-6	NA	TRBJ1-5
CASSYMGNYGYTF	TGTGCCAGCAGTTATATGGGGAACTATGGCTACACCTTC	many	TRBV6-5	NA	TRBJ1-2
CSAHPQQAGQETQYF	TGCAGTGCTCATCCTCAACAGGCCGGACAAGAGACCCAGTACTTC	many	TRBV20-1	NA	TRBJ2-5